This T cell receptor (beta chain) was found in a study of identical twins. Broader study findings: Abundant cord blood beta clonotypes carried fewer insertions; memory repertoires showed none. Beta out-of-frame sequences displayed a weaker excess of sharing between twins.

A word on this clonotype: Its antigen is currently unknown.

TCRdb itself ran the 5' RACE reads through MiXCR, one entry per CDR3 protein. This repertoire shows approximately 530,000 distinct CDR3 sequences, 20% to 25% found once; its top ten account for 0.48%. Germline lookup yields CDR1 LNHNV and CDR2 YYDKDF (reference sequence). J was trimmed by 2 bases and V by 0 bases; bases with no gene match: 20. The CDR3 totals 21 residues. Another study also made use of these data, one on yellow fever vaccine responses in identical twins.

The sequencing sample was made of CD4+ T cells sorted from blood. The rearrangement links TRBV15 to TRBJ2-5, with TRBD1 matching 8 bases. The receptor's source is a woman aged 18-29 years in good health. CDR3: CATSRDSVWTGRIGVQETQYF. In DNA form, the CDR3 reads TGTGCCACCAGCAGAGATTCTGTGTGGACAGGGCGGATCGGGGTTCAAGAGACCCAGTACTTC.